Presented here are 18 T cell receptor beta chains from one specimen sequenced in a study of identical twins (TCRdb year 2016). The library was prepared using 5' RACE. Instrument on record: Illumina HiSeq 2000. TCRdb reanalyzed the raw reads on its own, using fastp at Q25 for trimming and MiXCR for clone calling, and kept in-frame beta chains. All rows with the same CDR3 protein become a single entry with the most common DNA and genes. In this sample the table shows approximately 670,000 distinct CDR3 sequences, over 5% of which occur a single time. Under 2% of the sample is taken by the ten largest. The sample comprised naive T cells sorted from blood. In light of the paper, this sample's cell subset or site label describes: cells isolated with a human naive T-cell isolation kit. The receptors were gathered from a man younger than 35 in good health.

The V call is TRBV7-2, the J call TRBJ2-1; weak D call: TRBD1 (6 bases). The germline V gene encodes CDR1 SGHTA and CDR2 FQGNSA. V was pared by 5 bases and J by 6 bases, with 20 bases between. The CDR3 is made up of 16 amino acids. CDR3 amino acids: CASSARDKDLFNEQFF. The CDR3, as DNA: TGTGCCAGCAGCGCCCGGGACAAGGACCTTTTCAATGAGCAGTTCTTC.

This clonotype was seen many times. This chain connects TRBV29-1 to TRBJ2-1; D remains unclear. Looked up from germline, CDR1 is SQVTM and CDR2 is ANQGSEA. The CDR3 is 15 residues long. V lost 0 bases and J lost 3, with 12 bases in between. The CDR3 region has the DNA TGCAGCGTTGAAGATCGGGCTAGAGTCTACAATGAGCAGTTCTTC. It yields the protein CSVEDRARVYNEQFF.

The genes are TRBV12-3 or TRBV12-4 and TRBJ1-4; D is perhaps TRBD1 (5 bases). The CDR3 sequence is 18 residues long. Trimming cost V 6 bases and J 0 bases, with 20 bases left between them. The CDR3 DNA is TGTGCCAGCAGCCGGGGACTTTGGCGGGATGCAACTAATGAAAAACTGTTTTTT. Encoded protein: CASSRGLWRDATNEKLFF.

This clonotype has at least ten counts. The chain uses TRBV6-2 or TRBV6-3 and TRBJ2-1; D not resolved. The CDR3 sequence is 12 residues long. V lost 6 bases and J 7 bases, leaving 10 bases between the germline ends. Germline V gene data show CDR1 as MNHEY and CDR2 as SVGEGT. CDR3 sequence: CASRHGVNEQFF. CDR3 in DNA: TGTGCCAGCAGACATGGGGTAAATGAGCAGTTCTTC.

This clonotype has ten or more counts. The V call is TRBV14, the J call TRBJ2-2; the D is unclear. The CDR3 length is 13 residues. CDR1 is SGHDN and CDR2 is FVKESK in the germline V gene. The ends were cut back, 4 bases at V and 1 base at J, with 4 bases in the middle. This CDR3 reads CASSRLNTGELFF. The CDR3 coding sequence is TGTGCCAGCAGCCGTCTGAACACCGGGGAGCTGTTTTTT.

The sample holds many counts of this clonotype. This chain joins TRBV29-1 and TRBJ2-2, with D possibly being TRBD1 (5 bases). CDR1 is SQVTM, CDR2 ANQGSEA, per germline. This CDR3 contains 13 residues. Trimming took off 6 bases at V and 0 bases at J, with 8 bases between the two ends. The CDR3 sequence is CSVVTANTGELFF. The CDR3 nucleotides read TGCAGCGTCGTGACAGCGAACACCGGGGAGCTGTTTTTT.

There are a few counts of this clonotype. The gene calls are TRBV4-1 and TRBJ2-2; no reliable D call. There are 16 residues in the CDR3. Trimming removed 2 bases at V and 0 bases at J, with 10 bases between. CDR1 and CDR2 from the germline V gene are MGHRA and YSYEKL. Written as DNA, the CDR3 is TGCGCCAGCAGCCAATTTTCTGGGGCGAACACCGGGGAGCTGTTTTTT. Protein: CASSQFSGANTGELFF.

This clonotype was found many times. The chain is built from TRBV29-1 and TRBJ2-1; either TRBD1 or TRBD2 may fit D (5 bases each). With 2 bases removed from V and 5 bases from J, the gap between germline ends came to 10 bases. Germline loops: CDR1 SQVTM, CDR2 ANQGSEA. This CDR3 has 13 amino acids. The CDR3 loop reads CSVERTLDNEQFF. As DNA, the CDR3 is TGCAGCGTTGAAAGGACACTAGACAATGAGCAGTTCTTC.

This clonotype was counted only a few times. The V gene is TRBV25-1, the J gene TRBJ1-1; perhaps TRBD1 as D (5 bases). Trimming cost V 4 bases and J 0 bases, with 15 bases left between them. This CDR3 comprises 16 residues. In germline, CDR1 is MGHDK, CDR2 SYGVNS. The CDR3 nucleotides read TGTGCCAGCAGTGCTACAGGCCCCCTAATGAACACTGAAGCTTTCTTT. This encodes CASSATGPLMNTEAFF.

This clonotype was seen a few times. J is TRBJ1-1 and V is TRBV20-1; D is ambiguous. Trimming left V 2 bases short and J 5 bases short, with 3 bases between. This CDR3 spans 10 amino acids. Germline assignment: CDR1 DFQATT and CDR2 SNEGSKA (reference sequence). CDR3 sequence (DNA): TGCAGTGCTAGACGGACTGAAGCTTTCTTT. This gives the protein CSARRTEAFF.

This clonotype was seen a handful of times. The V and J genes are TRBV10-3 and TRBJ1-2, with D unresolved. Trimming shortened V by 6 bases and J by 4 bases, and 15 bases separated the two germline ends. This CDR3 spans 14 amino acids. CDR1 is ENHRY and CDR2 is SYGVKD in the germline V gene. The CDR3 bases are TGTGCCATCAGCGAAACAGCGTTATCCTATGGCTACACCTTC. Its protein is CAISETALSYGYTF.

In this sample, this clonotype turned up many times. The chain combines TRBV20-1 with TRBJ2-7; D may be TRBD1 (5 bases). Germline V gene sequence: CDR1 DFQATT, CDR2 SNEGSKA (reference sequence). The CDR3 runs to 13 residues. V dropped 5 bases and J dropped 3 bases, with 14 bases sitting between them. CDR3 nucleotide sequence: TGCAGTGCTCCCGTCTCAGGGATCTACGAGCAGTACTTC. This translates into CSAPVSGIYEQYF.

This clonotype showed up many times. The chain combines TRBV9 with TRBJ2-1; a possible D gene is TRBD1 (6 bases). The CDR3 has 15 amino acids. V lost 0 bases and J lost 7, with 14 bases in between. CDR1 and CDR2 (germline): SGDLS, YYNGEE. For the CDR3, the DNA is TGTGCCAGCAGCGTAGGATCAGGGGCTGGAAATGAGCAGTTCTTC. The encoded protein is CASSVGSGAGNEQFF. The variable domain in full, completed from reference TRBV9 and TRBJ2-1, reads DSGVTQTPKHLITATGQRVTLRCSPRSGDLSVYWYQQSLDQGLQFLIQYYNGEERAKGNILERFSAQQFPDLHSELNLSSLELGDSALYFCASSVGSGAGNEQFFGPGTRLTVL.

Concerning this clonotype itself: The CDR3 carries no conserved terminal phenylalanine or tryptophan, so it likely arises from a read error. The chain is built from TRBV27 and TRBJ2-2; 8 bases are shared with TRBD2. Per the germline V gene, CDR1 is MNHEY and CDR2 is SMNVEV (reference sequence). The trim removed 7 bases at V and 1 base at J, leaving 5 bases unmatched. The CDR3 length is 15 residues. CDR3: CASTQTSGNTGELFY. The CDR3 nucleotides read TGTGCCAGCACCCAAACTAGCGGGAACACCGGGGAGCTGTTTTAT.

Many counts were recorded for this clonotype. The J gene is TRBJ2-7, the V gene TRBV11-2; D remains ambiguous. This CDR3 has 14 amino acids. V was cut by 5 bases and J by 3 bases, with 14 bases left in between. CDR1 SGHAT and CDR2 FQNNGV come from the germline V gene. CDR3 residues: CASSPLAPNYEQYV. DNA of the CDR3: TGTGCCAGCAGCCCGTTGGCTCCAAACTACGAGCAGTACGTC.

This sequence joins TRBV5-1 and TRBJ2-7; tentatively, D is TRBD1 (5 bases). V was cut by 5 bases and J by 2 bases, with 14 bases left in between. CDR1 SGHRS and CDR2 YFSETQ come from the germline V gene. This CDR3 is built from 14 residues. The CDR3 here is CASRPDSQTYEQYF. The CDR3 bases are TGCGCCAGCAGACCTGACAGCCAGACCTACGAGCAGTACTTC.

This clonotype came up many times. V and J are TRBV11-2 and TRBJ2-3; TRBD1 matches 7 bases. Trimming took 4 bases from V and 2 from J; bases not matched to a gene: 15. Germline CDR1 SGHAT, CDR2 FQNNGV. The CDR3 runs 18 residues. The CDR3 protein is CASSSAWGQNIITDTQYF. CDR3 in DNA: TGTGCCAGCAGCTCTGCTTGGGGACAGAACATTATCACAGATACGCAGTATTTT.

This chain uses TRBV30 with TRBJ2-2, with D unresolved. From germline, CDR1 is GTSNPN and CDR2 SVGIG (reference sequence). The CDR3 covers 13 residues. V lost 8 bases and J 4 bases, leaving 14 bases between the germline ends. CDR3 DNA: TGTGCCCGAAGGACCGCCCTCACCGGGGAGCTGTTTTTT. It codes for CARRTALTGELFF.